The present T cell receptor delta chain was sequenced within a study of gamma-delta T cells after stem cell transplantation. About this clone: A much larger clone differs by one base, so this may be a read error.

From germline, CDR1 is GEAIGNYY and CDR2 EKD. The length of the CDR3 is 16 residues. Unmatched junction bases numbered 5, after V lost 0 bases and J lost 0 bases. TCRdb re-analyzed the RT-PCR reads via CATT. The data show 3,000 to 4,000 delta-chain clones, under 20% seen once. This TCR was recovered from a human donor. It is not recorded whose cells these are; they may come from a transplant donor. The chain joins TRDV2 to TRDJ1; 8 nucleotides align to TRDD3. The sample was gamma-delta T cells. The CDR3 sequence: CACDTLGDPNTDKLIF. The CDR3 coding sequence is TGTGCCTGTGACACCTTGGGGGATCCCAACACCGATAAACTCATCTTT.